The 8 T cell receptor beta chains presented below share a single source sample, sequenced in a study of shared clonotypes between healthy human individuals. The assay was immunoSEQ multiplex PCR, and TCRdb's table has in-frame clones only and misses some. The sample consists of 2 million to 2.5 million clones, around 95% of them appearing once. Sequenced sample: naive CD4+ T cells sorted from blood. Subset defined: CD45RA+ positively selected. The receptors shown here come from a man aged 18 to 29 in good health.

This chain connects TRBV5-4 to TRBJ2-7, with TRBD2 as a possible D gene (6 bases). Germline-derived CDR1 and CDR2 are SGHNT and YYREEE (reference sequence). The CDR3 has 13 residues. Trimming took 4 bases from V and 4 from J, leaving 12 bases between them. This chain's CDR3 is CASSAGLEYEQYF. In DNA, the CDR3 is TGTGCCAGCAGCGCGGGACTGGAATACGAGCAGTACTTC.

This chain joins TRBV6-1 and TRBJ2-3; D gene ambiguous. There are 17 residues in the CDR3. The germline V and J ends were trimmed by 4 bases and 3 bases, with 20 bases remaining between them. Germline CDR1 MNHNS, CDR2 SASEGT. CDR3 residues: CASSAQERFWQTDTQYF. The CDR3 DNA sequence: TGTGCCAGCAGTGCCCAGGAGAGATTTTGGCAGACAGATACGCAGTATTTT.

V gene TRBV9 combines with J gene TRBJ1-6; D is undetermined. From germline, CDR1 is SGDLS and CDR2 YYNGEE. V was shortened by 3 bases and J by 8 bases, with 9 bases between the two germline ends. This CDR3 is 13 amino acids long. The CDR3 here is CASSGRLDSPLHF. The CDR3 coding sequence is TGTGCCAGCAGCGGACGATTGGATTCACCCCTCCACTTT.

The CDR3 loop reads CASNTVQGAVETQYF. In DNA, the CDR3 is TGCGCCAGCAACACCGTACAGGGGGCAGTAGAGACCCAGTACTTC. The J gene is TRBJ2-5, the V gene TRBV5-1, with 9 bases lining up with TRBD1. This CDR3 is 15 amino acids long. Per germline, CDR1 SGHRS and CDR2 YFSETQ. The V segment lost 6 bases and the J segment 4 bases; nucleotides outside the gene matches: 10. Using reference TRBV5-1 and TRBJ2-5 for the parts outside the CDR3, the full variable domain is KAGVTQTPRYLIKTRGQQVTLSCSPISGHRSVSWYQQTPGQGLQFLFEYFSETQRNKGNFPGRFSGRQFSNSRSEMNVSTLELGDSALYLCASNTVQGAVETQYFGPGTRLLVL.

The J gene is TRBJ1-1, the V gene TRBV7-9; 11 bases map to TRBD1. The CDR3 loop spans 15 amino acids. Germline V lookup: CDR1 SEHNR, CDR2 FQNEAQ (reference sequence). V shed 5 bases, J shed 4 bases, and the junction held 6 bases outside the gene matches. The CDR3 DNA reads TGTGCCAGCAGCCCGTCCGGGACAGGGGGCACTGAAGCTTTCTTT. Its translation is CASSPSGTGGTEAFF.

The chain employs TRBV7-8 and TRBJ1-1; 8 bases match TRBD1. J gave up 1 base and V 5 bases, and 9 bases lay outside the gene matches. The CDR3 consists of 16 residues. CDR1 and CDR2 from the germline V gene are SGHVS and FQNEAQ. CDR3 amino acids: CASSRPGTGGNTEAFF. DNA for the CDR3: TGTGCCAGCAGCCGTCCCGGGACAGGTGGGAACACTGAAGCTTTCTTT.

This chain connects TRBV29-1 to TRBJ2-5, with D perhaps matching TRBD1 (5 bases). CDR3 length equals 14 residues. V gave up 2 bases and J gave up 1 base, with 11 bases separating them. Germline CDR1 reads SQVTM; CDR2 reads ANQGSEA. The CDR3 sequence: CSVERGVGQETQYF. The CDR3 DNA reads as TGCAGCGTTGAAAGGGGTGTGGGCCAAGAGACCCAGTACTTC.

The chain employs TRBV10-3 and TRBJ2-3; D is possibly TRBD1 or TRBD2 (6 bases each). Germline assignment: CDR1 ENHRY and CDR2 SYGVKD. Trimming removed 3 bases at V and 4 bases at J, with 14 bases between. The CDR3 loop spans 15 amino acids. CDR3 sequence reads: CAISEGGQGSDTQYF. In DNA form, the CDR3 reads TGTGCCATCAGTGAAGGGGGGCAGGGATCAGATACGCAGTATTTT.